The clone carrying this T cell receptor beta chain was recorded only once. RNA was extracted with the RNeasy kit, and a quantity of 0.5 to 1 ug was reverse transcribed using random hexamers. Using its own MiXCR run on the immunoSEQ multiplex PCR reads, TCRdb lists one record per CDR3 protein. The sample records 100,000 to 150,000 distinct CDR3 sequences, 85% to 95% being singletons. This sample was taken from a study of CD8 T cells in Susac syndrome. The germline V gene encodes CDR1 SQVTM and CDR2 ANQGSEA. The CDR3 has 13 residues. V lost 0 bases and J 6 bases, leaving 11 bases between the germline ends.

The receptor was derived from a human donor with multiple sclerosis. V and J are TRBV29-1 and TRBJ1-2, with D hard to call. What was sequenced was CD8+ T cells from PBMCs. CDR3 loop: CSVEDWGRDGYTF. The CDR3 bases are TGCAGCGTTGAAGATTGGGGTCGGGATGGCTACACCTTC.